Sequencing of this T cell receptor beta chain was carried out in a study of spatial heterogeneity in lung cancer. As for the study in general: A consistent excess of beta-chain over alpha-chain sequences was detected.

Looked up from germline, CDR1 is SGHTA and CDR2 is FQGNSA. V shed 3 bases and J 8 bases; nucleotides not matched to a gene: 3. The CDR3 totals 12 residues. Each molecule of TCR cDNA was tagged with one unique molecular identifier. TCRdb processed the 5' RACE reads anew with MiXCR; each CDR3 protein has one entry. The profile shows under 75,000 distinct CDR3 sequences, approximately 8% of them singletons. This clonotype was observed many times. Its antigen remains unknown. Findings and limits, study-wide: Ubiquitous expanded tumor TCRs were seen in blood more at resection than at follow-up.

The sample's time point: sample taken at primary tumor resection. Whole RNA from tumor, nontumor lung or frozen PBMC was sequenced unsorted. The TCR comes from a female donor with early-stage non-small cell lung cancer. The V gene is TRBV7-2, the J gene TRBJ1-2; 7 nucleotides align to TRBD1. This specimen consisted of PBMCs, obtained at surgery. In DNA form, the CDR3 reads TGTGCCAGCAGCTTGGACAGGCCGGGCTACACCTTC. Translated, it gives CASSLDRPGYTF.